This entry is about one T cell receptor beta chain. What it binds is not known. The sample comes from a study of yellow fever vaccine responses in identical twins. The study, taken as a whole, reports: Vaccine-induced T cell responses in twins were reportedly observed to appear partly convergent, partly personalized.

This CDR3 is 14 amino acids long. V lost 0 bases, J lost 1 base, and 7 bases lay in between. Germline V gene sequence: CDR1 SGDLS, CDR2 YYNGEE. In TCRdb, the RT-PCR reads were re-called with MiXCR into one record per CDR3 protein. Among 17,000 or so distinct CDR3 sequences listed, over 65% were seen once. This clonotype was obtained from a woman aged 18 to 35 who received the yellow fever vaccine. The source was T cells from blood (PBMCs), unsorted or a sorted subset (not recorded which), collected before or after yellow fever vaccination (not recorded which). The J gene is TRBJ1-2, the V gene TRBV9; the D is unclear. The CDR3 spells CASSVAPDNYGYTF. In DNA form, the CDR3 reads TGTGCCAGCAGCGTAGCCCCGGATAACTATGGCTACACCTTC.